What follows are 10 T cell receptor beta chains derived from one specimen sequenced in a study of T-cell reconstitution after alpha-beta-depleted transplantation in children. Construction of the TCRbeta library involved unique molecular identifiers. One entry per CDR3 protein results from TCRdb running MiXCR on the PCR reads. The profile covers 200,000 to 250,000 distinct CDR3 sequences, with about a tenth appearing a single time and over 25% taken by the ten largest. The sample in question was PBMCs, obtained before TCRalphabeta/CD19-depleted stem cell transplant. The receptors were sampled from a child less than two years old with acute myeloid leukemia, due to receive a stem cell transplant.

This clonotype was picked up many times. The V gene is TRBV20-1, the J gene TRBJ2-5, with D possibly being TRBD1 or TRBD2 (6 bases each). The CDR3 loop spans 15 amino acids. V was cut by 6 bases and J by 5 bases, with 22 bases left in between. Germline V gives CDR1 DFQATT, CDR2 SNEGSKA (reference sequence). In DNA, the CDR3 is TGCAGTGCCAGAAGGGGGAAGGGGGGATGGGAGACCCAGTACTTC. Translation gives CSARRGKGGWETQYF.

This clonotype has ten or more counts. The chain recombines TRBV20-1 with TRBJ1-6; 8 bases align to TRBD1. Germline-derived CDR1 and CDR2 are DFQATT and SNEGSKA (reference sequence). The V gene end was trimmed by 4 bases and the J gene end by 2 bases; junction bases not matched to a gene: 1. The CDR3 loop spans 14 amino acids. Here the CDR3 DNA reads TGCAGTGCTATGGACAGGGCCTATAATTCACCCCTCCACTTT. Amino acids: CSAMDRAYNSPLHF.

This clonotype has only a few counts. This chain uses TRBV24-1 with TRBJ1-5; no firm D call. Germline V lookup: CDR1 KGHDR, CDR2 SFDVKD. Trimming removed 2 bases from V and 0 bases from J, with 10 bases in between. CDR3 size: 16 residues. CDR3 bases: TGTGCCACCAGTGATTCGAACAGCTATAGCAATCAGCCCCAGCATTTT. It yields the protein CATSDSNSYSNQPQHF.

V and J are TRBV4-1 and TRBJ1-5; D remains unclear. CDR3 length: 14 residues. Germline V gene lookup returns CDR1 MGHRA and CDR2 YSYEKL. V was pared by 4 bases and J by 7 bases, with 14 bases between. CDR3 sequence (DNA): TGCGCCAGCAGCCTGGACCCGGGCCCCCAGCCCCAGCATTTT. Translating gives CASSLDPGPQPQHF.

In its sample, this clonotype was seen many times. This chain links TRBV5-1 with TRBJ2-5; TRBD1 aligns across 8 bases. The ends lost 4 bases at V and 2 bases at J; junction bases unmatched: 13. CDR1 and CDR2 (germline): SGHRS, YFSETQ. The CDR3 covers 17 residues. This CDR3 is CASSAGYRGVVQETQYF. As DNA, the CDR3 is TGCGCCAGCAGCGCAGGCTACAGGGGGGTTGTGCAAGAGACCCAGTACTTC.

This clonotype was recorded many times. The rearrangement links TRBV18 to TRBJ1-5; D gene unclear. V gave up 4 bases and J gave up 0 bases, with 7 bases separating them. The germline gives CDR1 KGHSH, CDR2 LQKENI. The CDR3 length is 14 residues. DNA of the CDR3: TGTGCCAGCTCACGCGAACATAGCAATCAGCCCCAGCATTTT. This codes for CASSREHSNQPQHF.

This clonotype was picked up a small number of times. The V call is TRBV7-6, the J call TRBJ2-1; 10 bases agree with TRBD2. This CDR3 spans 18 amino acids. The J segment lost 0 bases and the V segment lost 1 base, leaving 6 bases of the junction unmatched. The germline CDR1 and CDR2 sequences are SGHVS and FNYEAQ. DNA of the CDR3: TGTGCCAGCAGCTTAGTGGGACTAGCGACAAGCTCCTACAATGAGCAGTTCTTC. Amino acids: CASSLVGLATSSYNEQFF.

A few counts support this clonotype. The chain is built from TRBV18 and TRBJ2-7; 8 bases line up with TRBD2. The CDR3 is 17 residues long. Germline CDR1 reads KGHSH; CDR2 reads LQKENI. V lost 2 bases to trimming and J lost 2 bases; unmatched junction nucleotides: 11. The CDR3 DNA is TGTGCCAGCTCACCAGTTTTGATATCGGGAGGGCCCTACGAGCAGTACTTC. This gives the protein CASSPVLISGGPYEQYF.

This clonotype was recorded many times. This chain connects TRBV7-9 to TRBJ1-1, with TRBD1 matching over 10 bases. Germline V gives CDR1 SEHNR, CDR2 FQNEAQ (reference sequence). Trimming cost V 10 bases and J 0 bases; bases outside gene matches: 11. The CDR3 length is 16 residues. The CDR3 bases are TGTGCCACCCCGGCTCCGGGACAGGGGATGAACACTGAAGCTTTCTTT. This translates into CATPAPGQGMNTEAFF.

This clonotype was recorded at least ten times. The V and J genes are TRBV12-3 or TRBV12-4 and TRBJ1-1, with D perhaps TRBD1 (6 bases). V was cut by 5 bases and J by 2 bases, with 15 bases left in between. The CDR3 covers 15 residues. In DNA form, the CDR3 reads TGTGCCAGCAGTCCCCAGGGGTCGATAAACACTGAAGCTTTCTTT. This sequence encodes CASSPQGSINTEAFF.